This paragraph reports one TCR beta chain. Its antigen is unknown. No per-base quality is available; no much larger clone lies one base away. From the cysteine up to the phenylalanine, the CDR3 has a length of 12 residues. Only CDR3 DNA is held: 36 bases, read in frame from base 1. V is clipped by 7 bases and J by 7 bases, and the sequence between their germline boundaries is 11 bases long. CDR1 MNHEY and CDR2 SMNVEV are derived from the germline V gene (reference sequence). This sample is drawn from a study of blood T cell repertoires in COVID-19 (dated by TCRdb to the early 2020s). In the study overall: Collaborator samples came from the United States, Italy and Spain and covered acute and convalescent phases of COVID-19. The prospective study material was composed of cDNA or gDNA derived from T cells, B-cell-depleted T cells, or PBMCs. Deeply sampled blood TCRbeta repertoires from subjects exposed to, actively infected with, or recovered from COVID-19 were included in the dataset. The repertoires were released in a freely available public database intended as a resource for research on the immune response to SARS-CoV-2. Samples were obtained from the ongoing ImmuneRACE study (first 160 participants) and from over a thousand subjects provided by 6 global collaborators. Sample metadata almost always included a de-identified subject ID, COVID-19 status, age in years and sex. HLA class I and class II types, where available, came from metadata supplied by the sample provider rather than from assay-based typing.

At one collaborating source in Seattle, patients were enrolled during active infection and were followed longitudinally through the course of disease. Each collaborating institution followed its own protocols to collect whole blood in K2EDTA tubes. For TCRbeta analysis, collaborator samples were shipped as frozen whole blood, as isolated PBMCs, or as DNA extracted from either sample type. TCRbeta CDR3 regions were amplified from genomic DNA by means of the immunoSEQ Assay, a bias-controlled multiplex PCR. As for the original processing: The number of nucleated cells in each sample was estimated by amplification of reference gene primers within the assay. To quantify the absolute abundance of each unique TCRbeta CDR3 rearrangement, sequence reads were collapsed and filtered. For each sample, productive Simpson clonality was calculated as the square root of Simpson's diversity index over productive rearrangements. This immuneACCESS table, as held by TCRdb, lists in-frame sequences with V and J called but not all clones. Of the missing ones, under half trace to an unresolved V gene in checked studies; the others have no known cause. The DNA was the basis for D and trimming; V, J and clone size are from that table. This sample is represented by around 250,000 clones; about 82% of them were singletons. The ten largest clonotypes hold 5% to 7% of the sample.

Overall results and qualifications from the work: How much clinical and demographic metadata was included differed by source and by participant, and the metadata was provided uncurated.

This receptor was obtained from a woman older than 75 with COVID-19, enrolled during active disease. Specimen: peripheral blood. The rearranged chain carries TRBV27 and TRBJ2-1; matching of 5 bases hints at TRBD1 as the D gene. For the CDR3, the sequence is CASTTPGNEQFF. The DNA reads TGTGCCAGCACCACCCCAGGGAATGAGCAGTTCTTC.